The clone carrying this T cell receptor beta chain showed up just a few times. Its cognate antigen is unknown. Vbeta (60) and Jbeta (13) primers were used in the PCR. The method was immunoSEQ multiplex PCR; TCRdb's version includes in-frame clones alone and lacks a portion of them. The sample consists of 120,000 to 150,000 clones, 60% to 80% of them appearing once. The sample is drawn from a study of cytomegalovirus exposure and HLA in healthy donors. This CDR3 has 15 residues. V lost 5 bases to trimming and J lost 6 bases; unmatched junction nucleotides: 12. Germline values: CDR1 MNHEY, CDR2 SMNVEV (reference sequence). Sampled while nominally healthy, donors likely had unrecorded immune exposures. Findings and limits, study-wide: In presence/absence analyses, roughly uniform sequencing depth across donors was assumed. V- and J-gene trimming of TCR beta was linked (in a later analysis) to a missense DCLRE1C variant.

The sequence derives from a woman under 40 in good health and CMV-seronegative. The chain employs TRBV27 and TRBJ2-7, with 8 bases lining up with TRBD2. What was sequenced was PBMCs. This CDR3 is CASSPLAGPSGEQYF. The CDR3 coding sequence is TGTGCCAGCAGTCCCCTAGCGGGCCCTTCGGGCGAGCAGTACTTC.